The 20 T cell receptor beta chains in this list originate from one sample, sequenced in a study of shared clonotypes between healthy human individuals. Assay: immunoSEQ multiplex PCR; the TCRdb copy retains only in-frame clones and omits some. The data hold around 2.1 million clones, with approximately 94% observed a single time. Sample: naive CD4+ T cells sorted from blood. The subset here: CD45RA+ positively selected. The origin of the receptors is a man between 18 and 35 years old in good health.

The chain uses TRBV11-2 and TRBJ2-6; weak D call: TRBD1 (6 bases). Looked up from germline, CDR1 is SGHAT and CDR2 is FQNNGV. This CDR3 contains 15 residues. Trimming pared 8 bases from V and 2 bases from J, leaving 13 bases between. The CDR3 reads CASRTGFTGANVLTF. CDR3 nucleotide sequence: TGTGCCAGCCGTACAGGGTTCACTGGGGCCAACGTCCTGACTTTC.

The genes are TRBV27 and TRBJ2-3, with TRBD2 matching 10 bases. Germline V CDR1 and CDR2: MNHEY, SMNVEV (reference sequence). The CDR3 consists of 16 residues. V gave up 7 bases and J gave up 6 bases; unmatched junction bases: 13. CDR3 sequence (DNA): TGTGCCAGCAATCCCCGGGTCCTAGCGGGAGTTGATACGCAGTATTTT. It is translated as CASNPRVLAGVDTQYF.

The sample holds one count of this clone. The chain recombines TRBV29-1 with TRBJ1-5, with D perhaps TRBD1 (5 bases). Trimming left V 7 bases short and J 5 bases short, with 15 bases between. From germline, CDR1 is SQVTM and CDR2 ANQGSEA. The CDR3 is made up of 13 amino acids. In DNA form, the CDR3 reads TGCAGCGCTAGGGTATCGACAGATCAGCCCCAGCATTTT. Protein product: CSARVSTDQPQHF.

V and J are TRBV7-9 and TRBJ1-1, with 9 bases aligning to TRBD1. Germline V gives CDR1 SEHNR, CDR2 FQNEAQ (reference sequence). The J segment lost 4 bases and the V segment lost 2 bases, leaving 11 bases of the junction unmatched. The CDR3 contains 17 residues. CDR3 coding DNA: TGTGCCAGCAGCTTAAGCCAACAGGGGGCTCTAGGCACTGAAGCTTTCTTT. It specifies CASSLSQQGALGTEAFF.

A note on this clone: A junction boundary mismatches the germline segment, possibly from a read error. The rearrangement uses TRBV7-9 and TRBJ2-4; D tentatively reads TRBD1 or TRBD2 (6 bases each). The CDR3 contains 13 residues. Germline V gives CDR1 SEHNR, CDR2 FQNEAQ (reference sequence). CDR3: CASSRLGGDIQYF. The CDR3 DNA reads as TGCGCCAGCAGCCGACTAGGGGGAGACATTCAGTACTTC.

CDR3 bases: TGCGCCAGCACCCCAGGGGGGGAGAACACTGAAGCTTTCTTT. Its protein product is CASTPGGENTEAFF. The chain is built from TRBV5-1 and TRBJ1-1; 7 nucleotides agree with TRBD1. Losses at the gene ends were 6 bases for V and 1 base for J; bases not matched to a gene: 6. Germline V gives CDR1 SGHRS, CDR2 YFSETQ. CDR3 size: 14 residues.

Here the CDR3 reads CASSLRGLYEQYF. The CDR3 DNA sequence: TGTGCCAGCAGCCTAAGGGGGTTATACGAGCAGTACTTC. V is TRBV11-1 and J is TRBJ2-7, with a tentative D call TRBD1 (6 bases). Trimming removed 5 bases at V and 4 bases at J, with 12 bases between. The germline gives CDR1 SGHAT, CDR2 FQDESV (reference sequence). This CDR3 region has 13 residues. Looking up the rest from reference TRBV11-1 and TRBJ2-7 gives the full variable domain: EAEVAQSPRYKITEKSQAVAFWCDPISGHATLYWYRQILGQGPELLVQFQDESVVDDSQLPKDRFSAERLKGVDSTLKIQPAELGDSAMYLCASSLRGLYEQYFGPGTRLTVT.

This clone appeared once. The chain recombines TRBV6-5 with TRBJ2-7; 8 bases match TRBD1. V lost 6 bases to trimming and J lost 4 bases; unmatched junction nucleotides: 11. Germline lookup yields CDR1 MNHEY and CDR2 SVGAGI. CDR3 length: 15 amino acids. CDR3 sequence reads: CASSPAGQGGYEQYF. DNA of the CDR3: TGTGCCAGCAGCCCGGCCGGACAGGGAGGTTACGAGCAGTACTTC.

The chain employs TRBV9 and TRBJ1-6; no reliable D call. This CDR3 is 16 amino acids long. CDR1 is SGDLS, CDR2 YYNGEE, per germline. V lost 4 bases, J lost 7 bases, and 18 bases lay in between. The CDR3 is CASSPHVEVWNSPLHF. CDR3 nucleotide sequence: TGTGCCAGCAGCCCCCATGTAGAAGTTTGGAATTCACCCCTCCACTTT.

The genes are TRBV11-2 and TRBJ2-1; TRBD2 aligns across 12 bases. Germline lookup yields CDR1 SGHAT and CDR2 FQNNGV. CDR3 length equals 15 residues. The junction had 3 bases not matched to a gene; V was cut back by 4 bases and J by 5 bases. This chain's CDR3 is CASSWRLAGDNEQFF. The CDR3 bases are TGTGCCAGCAGCTGGAGACTAGCGGGAGACAATGAGCAGTTCTTC.

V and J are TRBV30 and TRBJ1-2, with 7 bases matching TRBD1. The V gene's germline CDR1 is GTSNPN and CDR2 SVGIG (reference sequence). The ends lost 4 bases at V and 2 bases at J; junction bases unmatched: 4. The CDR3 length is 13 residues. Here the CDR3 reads CAWIPRGNYGYTF. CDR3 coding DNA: TGTGCCTGGATTCCCAGGGGGAACTATGGCTACACCTTC.

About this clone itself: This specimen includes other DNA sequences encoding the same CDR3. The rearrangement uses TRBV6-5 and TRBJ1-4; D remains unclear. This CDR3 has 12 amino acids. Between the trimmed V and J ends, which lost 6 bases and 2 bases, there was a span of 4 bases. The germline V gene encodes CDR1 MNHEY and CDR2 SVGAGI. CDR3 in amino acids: CASRATNEKLFF. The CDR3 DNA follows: TGTGCCAGCAGGGCGACTAATGAAAAACTGTTTTTT.

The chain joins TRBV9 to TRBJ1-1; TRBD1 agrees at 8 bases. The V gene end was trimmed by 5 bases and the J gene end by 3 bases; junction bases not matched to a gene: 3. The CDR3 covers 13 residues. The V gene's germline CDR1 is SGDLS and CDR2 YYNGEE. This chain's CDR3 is CASRTGEHTEAFF. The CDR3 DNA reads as TGTGCCAGCAGGACAGGGGAGCACACTGAAGCTTTCTTT.

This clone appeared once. The CDR3 loop is CASSPRDRQNTGELFF. The CDR3 coding sequence is TGTGCCAGCAGCCCCCGGGACAGACAGAACACCGGGGAGCTGTTTTTT. This rearrangement joins TRBV7-3 to TRBJ2-2, with 7 nucleotides matching TRBD1. V dropped 5 bases and J dropped 1; count of bases not matched to a gene: 7. Germline V gives CDR1 SGHTA, CDR2 FQGTGA. The CDR3 is 16 amino acids.

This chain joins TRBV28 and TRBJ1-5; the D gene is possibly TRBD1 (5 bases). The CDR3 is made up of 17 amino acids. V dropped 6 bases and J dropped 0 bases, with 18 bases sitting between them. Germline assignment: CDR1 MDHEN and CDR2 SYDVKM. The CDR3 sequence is CASSSWGTFYSNQPQHF. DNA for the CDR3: TGTGCCAGCAGCTCTTGGGGGACCTTTTATAGCAATCAGCCCCAGCATTTT.

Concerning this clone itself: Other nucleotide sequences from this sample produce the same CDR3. Here the CDR3 DNA reads TGCGCCAGCAGCCAAGACAGGGGACCCTACGAGCAGTACTTC. Encoded protein: CASSQDRGPYEQYF. V usage is TRBV4-3 and J usage is TRBJ2-7; D might be TRBD1 (6 bases). V lost 0 bases and J 2 bases, leaving 8 bases between the germline ends. Germline CDR1 reads LGHNA; CDR2 reads YSLEER. The CDR3 extends over 14 amino acids.

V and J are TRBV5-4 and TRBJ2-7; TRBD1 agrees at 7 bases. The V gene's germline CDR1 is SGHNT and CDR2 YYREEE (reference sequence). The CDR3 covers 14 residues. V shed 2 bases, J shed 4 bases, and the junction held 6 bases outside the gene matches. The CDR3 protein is CASSFRRDSYEQYF. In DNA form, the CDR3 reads TGTGCCAGCAGCTTCCGCCGGGACAGTTACGAGCAGTACTTC.

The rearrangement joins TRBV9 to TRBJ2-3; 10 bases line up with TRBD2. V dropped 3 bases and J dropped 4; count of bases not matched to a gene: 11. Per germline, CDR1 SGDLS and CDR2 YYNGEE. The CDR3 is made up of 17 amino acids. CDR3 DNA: TGTGCCAGCAGCGGACTTATAGCGGGAGGCCCCGCAGATACGCAGTATTTT. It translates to CASSGLIAGGPADTQYF.

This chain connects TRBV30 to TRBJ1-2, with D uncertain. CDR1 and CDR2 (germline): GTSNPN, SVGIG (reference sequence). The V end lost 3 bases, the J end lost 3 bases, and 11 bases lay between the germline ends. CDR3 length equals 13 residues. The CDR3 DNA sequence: TGTGCCTGGAGGGACTCTGGGGACTATGGCTACACCTTC. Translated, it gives CAWRDSGDYGYTF.

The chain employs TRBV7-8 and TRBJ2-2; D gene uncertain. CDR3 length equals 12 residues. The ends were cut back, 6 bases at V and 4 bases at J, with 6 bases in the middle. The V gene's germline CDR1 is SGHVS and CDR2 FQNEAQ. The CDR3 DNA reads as TGTGCCAGCAGTGGACCCACCGGGGAGCTGTTTTTT. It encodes CASSGPTGELFF.